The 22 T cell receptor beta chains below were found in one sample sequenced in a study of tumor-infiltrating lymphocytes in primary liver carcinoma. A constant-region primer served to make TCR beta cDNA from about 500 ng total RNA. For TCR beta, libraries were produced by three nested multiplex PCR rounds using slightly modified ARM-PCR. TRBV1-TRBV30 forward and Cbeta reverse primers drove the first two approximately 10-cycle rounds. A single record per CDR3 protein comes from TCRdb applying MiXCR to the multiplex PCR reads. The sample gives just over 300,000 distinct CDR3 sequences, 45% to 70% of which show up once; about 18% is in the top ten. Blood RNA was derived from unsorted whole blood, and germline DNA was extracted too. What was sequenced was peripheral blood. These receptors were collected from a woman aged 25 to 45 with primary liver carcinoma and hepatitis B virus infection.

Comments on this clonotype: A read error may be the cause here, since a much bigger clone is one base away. The chain's CDR3 is CSVDATDAQYF. The CDR3, as DNA: TGCAGCGTCGACGCAACAGATGCGCAGTATTTT. The J gene is TRBJ2-3, the V gene TRBV29-1; no clear D gene. CDR3 length: 11 amino acids. CDR1 is SQVTM and CDR2 is ANQGSEA in the germline V gene.

DNA for the CDR3: TGTGCCAGCAGCTTATTAGCGGGAGGTCCTATCCACGAGCAGTACTTC. Translation gives CASSLLAGGPIHEQYF. This rearrangement joins TRBV13 to TRBJ2-7; 10 bases agree with TRBD2. The CDR3 is 16 residues long. After removal of 2 bases from V and 5 bases from J, the junction contained 9 bases not matched to a gene. Germline CDR1 is PRHDT and CDR2 is FYEKMQ (reference sequence).

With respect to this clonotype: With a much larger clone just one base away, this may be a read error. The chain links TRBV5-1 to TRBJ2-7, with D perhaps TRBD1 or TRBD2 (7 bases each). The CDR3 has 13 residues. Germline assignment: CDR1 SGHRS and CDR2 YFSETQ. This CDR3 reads CANSLGGGEVQYF. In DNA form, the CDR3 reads TGCGCCAACAGCTTGGGAGGGGGCGAAGTGCAGTACTTC.

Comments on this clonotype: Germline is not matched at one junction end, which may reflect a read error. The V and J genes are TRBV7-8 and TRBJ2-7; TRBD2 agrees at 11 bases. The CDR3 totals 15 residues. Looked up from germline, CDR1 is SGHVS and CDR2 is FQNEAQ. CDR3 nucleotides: TGTGTCAGCAGCCCCCGGGGGACTAGCGGCTACGAGCAGTACTTC. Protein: CVSSPRGTSGYEQYF.

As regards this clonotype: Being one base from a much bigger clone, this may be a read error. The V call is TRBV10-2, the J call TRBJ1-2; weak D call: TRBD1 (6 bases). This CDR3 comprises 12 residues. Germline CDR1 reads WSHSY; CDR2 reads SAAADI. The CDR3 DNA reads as TGCGCCGGCAGTCTGGACAGCTATGGCTACACCTTC. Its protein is CAGSLDSYGYTF.

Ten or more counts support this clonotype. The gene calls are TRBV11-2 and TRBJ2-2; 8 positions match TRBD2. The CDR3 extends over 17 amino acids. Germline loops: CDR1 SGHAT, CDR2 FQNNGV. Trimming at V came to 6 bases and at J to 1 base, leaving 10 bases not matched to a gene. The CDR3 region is CASSYGGSGENTGELFF. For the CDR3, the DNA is TGTGCCAGCAGTTACGGGGGTAGCGGGGAGAACACCGGGGAGCTGTTTTTT.

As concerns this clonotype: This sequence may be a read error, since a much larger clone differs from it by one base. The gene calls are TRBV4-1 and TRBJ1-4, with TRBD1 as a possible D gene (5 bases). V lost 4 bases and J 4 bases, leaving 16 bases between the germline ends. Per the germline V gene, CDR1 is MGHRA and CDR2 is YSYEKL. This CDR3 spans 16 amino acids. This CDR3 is CASSLTGDSFNEKLFF. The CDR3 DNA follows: TGCGCCAGCAGCCTGACGGGGGATTCTTTTAATGAAAAACTGTTTTTT.

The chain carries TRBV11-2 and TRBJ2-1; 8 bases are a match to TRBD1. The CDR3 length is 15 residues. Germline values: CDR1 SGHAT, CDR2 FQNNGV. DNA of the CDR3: TGTGCTAGCGGCTTAGATTGTACAGGGGGCAATGAGCAGTTCTTC. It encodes CASGLDCTGGNEQFF.

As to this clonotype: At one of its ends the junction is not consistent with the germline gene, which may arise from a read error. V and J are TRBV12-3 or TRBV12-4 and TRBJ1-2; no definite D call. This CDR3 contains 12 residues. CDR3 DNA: TGTGCCATCAGTCTCAACGGCCATGGCTACACCTTC. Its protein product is CAISLNGHGYTF.

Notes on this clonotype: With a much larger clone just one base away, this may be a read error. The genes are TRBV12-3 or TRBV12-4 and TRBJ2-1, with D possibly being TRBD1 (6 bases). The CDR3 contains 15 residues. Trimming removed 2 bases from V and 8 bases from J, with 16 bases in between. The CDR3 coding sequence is TGTGCCAGCAGTTTAATTTGGGAACAGGGCTATGAGCAGTTCTTC. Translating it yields CASSLIWEQGYEQFF.

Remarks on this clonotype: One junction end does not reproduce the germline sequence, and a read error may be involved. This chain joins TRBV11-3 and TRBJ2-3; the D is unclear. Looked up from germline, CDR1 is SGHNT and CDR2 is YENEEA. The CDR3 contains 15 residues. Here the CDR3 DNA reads TGTGTCAGCAGCTACTTCCGCCTAGTGGGAGATACGCAGTATTTT. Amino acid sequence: CVSSYFRLVGDTQYF.

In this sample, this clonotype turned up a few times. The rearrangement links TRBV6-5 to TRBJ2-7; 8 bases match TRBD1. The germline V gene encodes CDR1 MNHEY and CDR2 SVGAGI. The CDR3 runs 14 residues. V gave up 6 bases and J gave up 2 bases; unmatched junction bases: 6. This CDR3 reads CASRSRDRPYEQYF. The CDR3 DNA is TGTGCCAGCAGAAGCCGGGACAGGCCCTACGAGCAGTACTTC.

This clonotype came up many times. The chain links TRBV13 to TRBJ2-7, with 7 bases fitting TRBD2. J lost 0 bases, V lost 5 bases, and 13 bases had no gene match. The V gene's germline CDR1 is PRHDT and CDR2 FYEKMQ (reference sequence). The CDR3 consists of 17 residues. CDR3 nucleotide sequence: TGTGCCAGCAGCCTTTCCTATGGTAGCGGGCCCTCCTACGAGCAGTACTTC. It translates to CASSLSYGSGPSYEQYF.

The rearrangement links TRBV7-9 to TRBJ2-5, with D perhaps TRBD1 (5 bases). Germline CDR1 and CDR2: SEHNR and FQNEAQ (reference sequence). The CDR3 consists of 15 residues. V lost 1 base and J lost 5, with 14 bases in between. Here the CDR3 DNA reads TGTGCCAGCAGCTTAGGCCCCGCAGGGTTGGAGACCCAGTACTTC. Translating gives CASSLGPAGLETQYF.

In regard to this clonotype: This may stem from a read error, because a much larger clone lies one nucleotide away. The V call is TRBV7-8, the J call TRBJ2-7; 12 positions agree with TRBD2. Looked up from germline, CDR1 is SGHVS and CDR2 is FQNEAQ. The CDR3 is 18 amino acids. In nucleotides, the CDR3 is TGTACCAGCAGCTTAGTACTAGCGGGAGGTTCCTCTACCTACGAGCAGTACTTC. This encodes CTSSLVLAGGSSTYEQYF.

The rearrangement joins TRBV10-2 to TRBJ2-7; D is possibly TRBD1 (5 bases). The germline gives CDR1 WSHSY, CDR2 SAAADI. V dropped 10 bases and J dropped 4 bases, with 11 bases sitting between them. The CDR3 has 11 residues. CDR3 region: CATADNYEQYF. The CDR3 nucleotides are TGCGCCACCGCGGACAATTACGAGCAGTACTTC.

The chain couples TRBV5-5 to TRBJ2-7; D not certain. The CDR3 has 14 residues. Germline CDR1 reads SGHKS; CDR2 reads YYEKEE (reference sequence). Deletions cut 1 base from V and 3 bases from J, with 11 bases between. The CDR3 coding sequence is TGTGCCAGCAGCTTGTTTAAAAGCCTCTACGAGCAGTACTTC. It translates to CASSLFKSLYEQYF.

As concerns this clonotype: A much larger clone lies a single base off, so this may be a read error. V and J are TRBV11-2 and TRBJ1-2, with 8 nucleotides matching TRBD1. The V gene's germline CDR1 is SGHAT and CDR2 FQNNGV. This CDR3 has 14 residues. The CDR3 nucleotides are TGTGCCAGCAGCCAGGGGGCGGTCAACTATGGCTACGCCTTC. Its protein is CASSQGAVNYGYAF.

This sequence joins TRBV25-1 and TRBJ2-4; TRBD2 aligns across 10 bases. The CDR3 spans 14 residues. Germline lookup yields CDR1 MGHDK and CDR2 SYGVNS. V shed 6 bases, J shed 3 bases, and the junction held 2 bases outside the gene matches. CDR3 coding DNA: TGTGCCAGCAGACCTAGCGGGAGCAAAAACATTCAGTACTTC. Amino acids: CASRPSGSKNIQYF.

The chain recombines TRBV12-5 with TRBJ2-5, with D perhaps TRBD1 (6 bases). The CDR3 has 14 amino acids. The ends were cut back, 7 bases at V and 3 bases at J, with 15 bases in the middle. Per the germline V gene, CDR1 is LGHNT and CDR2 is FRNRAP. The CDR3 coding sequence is TGTGCTAGTGTCCCGGACAGCCTTAAAGAGACCCAGTACTTC. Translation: CASVPDSLKETQYF.

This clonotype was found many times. Here the CDR3 DNA reads TGCGCCAGCAGCCAGGCAGGGGGTGAAAAACTGTTTTTT. Amino acid sequence: CASSQAGGEKLFF. The V gene is TRBV4-1, the J gene TRBJ1-4, with TRBD1 matching 7 bases. Germline-derived CDR1 and CDR2 are MGHRA and YSYEKL. Unmatched junction bases numbered 2, after V lost 3 bases and J lost 7 bases. The CDR3 extends over 13 amino acids.

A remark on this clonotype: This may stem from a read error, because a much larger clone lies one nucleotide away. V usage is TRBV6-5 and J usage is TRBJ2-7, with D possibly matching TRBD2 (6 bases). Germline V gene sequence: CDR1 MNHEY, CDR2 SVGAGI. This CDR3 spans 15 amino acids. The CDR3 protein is CTSSTSFSAPYEQYF. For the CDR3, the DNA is TGTACCAGCAGCACTAGCTTTAGCGCACCCTACGAGCAGTACTTC.